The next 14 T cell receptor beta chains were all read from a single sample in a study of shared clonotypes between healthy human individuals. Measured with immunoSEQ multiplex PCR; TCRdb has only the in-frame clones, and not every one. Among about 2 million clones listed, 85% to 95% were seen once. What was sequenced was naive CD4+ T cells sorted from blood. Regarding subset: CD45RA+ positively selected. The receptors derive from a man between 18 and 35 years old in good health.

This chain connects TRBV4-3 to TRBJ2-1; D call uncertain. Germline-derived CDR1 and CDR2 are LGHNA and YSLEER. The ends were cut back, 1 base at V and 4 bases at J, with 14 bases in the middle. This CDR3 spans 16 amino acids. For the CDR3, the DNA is TGCGCCAGCAGCCAAGGGGTGGAGCGTCCTTACAATGAGCAGTTCTTC. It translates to CASSQGVERPYNEQFF.

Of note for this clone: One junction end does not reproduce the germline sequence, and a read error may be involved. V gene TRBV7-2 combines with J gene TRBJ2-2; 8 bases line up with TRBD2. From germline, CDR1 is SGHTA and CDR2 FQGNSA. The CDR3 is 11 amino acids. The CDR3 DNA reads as TGTGCCAGCAGCTCTCGGGGGGGGCTGTTTTTT. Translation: CASSSRGGLFF.

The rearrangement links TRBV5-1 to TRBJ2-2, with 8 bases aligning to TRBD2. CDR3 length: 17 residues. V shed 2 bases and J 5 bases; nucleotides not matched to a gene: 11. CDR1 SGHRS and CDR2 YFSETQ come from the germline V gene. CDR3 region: CASSFRGLVLMTGELFF. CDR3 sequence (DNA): TGCGCCAGCAGCTTCCGGGGACTAGTCCTTATGACCGGGGAGCTGTTTTTT.

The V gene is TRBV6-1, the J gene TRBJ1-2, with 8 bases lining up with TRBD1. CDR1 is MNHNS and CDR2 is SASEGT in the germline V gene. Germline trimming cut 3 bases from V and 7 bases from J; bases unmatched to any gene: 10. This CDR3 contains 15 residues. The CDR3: CASSDPRQGTGGYTF. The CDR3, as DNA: TGTGCCAGCAGTGATCCCCGACAGGGGACTGGTGGCTACACCTTC.

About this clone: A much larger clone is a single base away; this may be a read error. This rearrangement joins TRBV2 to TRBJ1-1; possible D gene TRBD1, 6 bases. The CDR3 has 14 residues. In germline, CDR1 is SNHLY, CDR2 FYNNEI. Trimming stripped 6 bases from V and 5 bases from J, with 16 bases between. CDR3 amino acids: CASRVGRGRTEAFF. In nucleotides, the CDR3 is TGTGCCAGCAGGGTGGGCAGGGGACGAACTGAAGCTTTCTTT.

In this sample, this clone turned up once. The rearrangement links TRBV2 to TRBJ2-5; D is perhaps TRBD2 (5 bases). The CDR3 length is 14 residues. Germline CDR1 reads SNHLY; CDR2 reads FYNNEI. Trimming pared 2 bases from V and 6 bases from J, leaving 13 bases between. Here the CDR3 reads CASSESLARKTQYF. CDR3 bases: TGTGCCAGCAGTGAAAGTCTAGCTAGGAAGACCCAGTACTTC. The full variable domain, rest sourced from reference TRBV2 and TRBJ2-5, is EPEVTQTPSHQVTQMGQEVILRCVPISNHLYFYWYRQILGQKVEFLVSFYNNEISEKSEIFDDQFSVERPDGSNFTLKIRSTKLEDSAMYFCASSESLARKTQYFGPGTRLLVL.

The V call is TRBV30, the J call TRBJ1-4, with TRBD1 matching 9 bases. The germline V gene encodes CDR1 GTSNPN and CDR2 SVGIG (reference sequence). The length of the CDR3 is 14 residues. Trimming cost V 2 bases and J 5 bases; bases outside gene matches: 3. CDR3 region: CAWSPGQGNEKLFF. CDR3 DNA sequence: TGTGCCTGGAGTCCAGGACAGGGGAATGAAAAACTGTTTTTT.

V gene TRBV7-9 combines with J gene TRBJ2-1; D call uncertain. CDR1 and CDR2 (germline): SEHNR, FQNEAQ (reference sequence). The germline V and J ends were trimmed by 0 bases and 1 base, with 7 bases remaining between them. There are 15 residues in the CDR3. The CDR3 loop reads CASSLAAESYNEQFF. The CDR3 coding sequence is TGTGCCAGCAGCTTAGCGGCGGAGTCCTACAATGAGCAGTTCTTC.

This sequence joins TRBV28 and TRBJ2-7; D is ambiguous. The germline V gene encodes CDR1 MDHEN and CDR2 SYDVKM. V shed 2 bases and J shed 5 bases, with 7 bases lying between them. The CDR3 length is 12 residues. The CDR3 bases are TGTGCCAGCAGTTTACAACGGAACGAGCAGTACTTC. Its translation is CASSLQRNEQYF.

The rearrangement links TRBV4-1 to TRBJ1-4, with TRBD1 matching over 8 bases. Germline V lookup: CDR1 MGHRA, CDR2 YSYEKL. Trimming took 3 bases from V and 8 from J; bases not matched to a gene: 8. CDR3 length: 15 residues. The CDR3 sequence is CASSHEQGVEEKLFF. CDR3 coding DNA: TGCGCCAGCAGCCACGAACAGGGGGTCGAAGAAAAACTGTTTTTT.

CDR3 sequence reads: CASKDRVTEKLFF. The CDR3, as DNA: TGTGCCAGCAAAGACAGGGTTACGGAAAAACTGTTTTTT. The chain employs TRBV6-5 and TRBJ1-4; TRBD1 aligns across 7 bases. The CDR3 length is 13 residues. With V trimmed by 7 bases and J by 8 bases, 7 bases remained unmatched. Germline V gene data show CDR1 as MNHEY and CDR2 as SVGAGI.

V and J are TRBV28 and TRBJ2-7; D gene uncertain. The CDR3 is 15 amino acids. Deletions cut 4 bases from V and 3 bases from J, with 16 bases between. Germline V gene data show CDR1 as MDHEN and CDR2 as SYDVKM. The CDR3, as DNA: TGTGCCAGCAGTTCTTCCATGGTGGGCTACTACGAGCAGTACTTC. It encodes CASSSSMVGYYEQYF.

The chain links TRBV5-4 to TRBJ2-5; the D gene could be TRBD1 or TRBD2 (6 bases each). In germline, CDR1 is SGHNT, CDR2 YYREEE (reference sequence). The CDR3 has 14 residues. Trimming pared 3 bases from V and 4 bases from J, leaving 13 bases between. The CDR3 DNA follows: TGTGCCAGCAGCTCGTCCGGGGGCACAGAGACCCAGTACTTC. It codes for CASSSSGGTETQYF.

CDR3 coding DNA: TGTGCCAGCAGCTTAGAGTCGCCGGGGGAGCAGTACTTC. Translating gives CASSLESPGEQYF. The genes are TRBV7-2 and TRBJ2-7, with D possibly being TRBD2 (5 bases). The CDR3 consists of 13 residues. The V and J ends lost 1 base and 7 bases respectively, with 11 bases between them. Germline V CDR1 and CDR2: SGHTA, FQGNSA. Based on the CDR3 plus reference TRBV7-2 and TRBJ2-7, the full variable domain is GAGVSQSPSNKVTEKGKDVELRCDPISGHTALYWYRQSLGQGLEFLIYFQGNSAPDKSGLPSDRFSAERTGGSVSTLTIQRTQQEDSAVYLCASSLESPGEQYFGPGTRLTVT.